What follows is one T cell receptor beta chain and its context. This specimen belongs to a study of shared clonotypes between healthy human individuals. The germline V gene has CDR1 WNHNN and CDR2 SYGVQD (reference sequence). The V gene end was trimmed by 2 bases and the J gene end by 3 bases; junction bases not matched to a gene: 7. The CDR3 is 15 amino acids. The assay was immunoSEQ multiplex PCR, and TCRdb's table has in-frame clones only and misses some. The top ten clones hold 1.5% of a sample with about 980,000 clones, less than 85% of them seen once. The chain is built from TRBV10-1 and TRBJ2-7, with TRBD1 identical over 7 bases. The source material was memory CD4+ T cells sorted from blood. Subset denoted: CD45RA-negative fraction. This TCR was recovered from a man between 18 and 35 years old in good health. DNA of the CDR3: TGCGCCAGCAGTGAGGGGGCAGGGGGTATCTACGAGCAGTACTTC. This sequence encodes CASSEGAGGIYEQYF.